The rows below give T cell receptor beta chains drawn from one sample of a study of T-cell reconstitution after alpha-beta-depleted transplantation in children. MiXCR, run by TCRdb on the PCR reads, gives a single entry per CDR3 protein. Of almost 250,000 distinct CDR3 sequences listed, 25% are singletons. The sequences come from PBMCs, collected before TCRalphabeta/CD19-depleted stem cell transplant. The receptors shown here come from a girl aged 2-10 years with Fanconi anemia, due to receive a stem cell transplant. Both conserved end residues are part of each CDR3.

V	J	CDR3
TRBV4-2	TRBJ2-7	CASSQDRYDQYF
TRBV6-6	TRBJ1-1	CASAPLLGAFF
TRBV27	TRBJ2-7	CASSLAGPTYEQYF
TRBV6-5	TRBJ2-5	CASSSEFMVETQYF
TRBV29-1	TRBJ2-3	CSVAGTSHTDTQYF
TRBV29-1	TRBJ2-7	CSVETAQGADEQYF
TRBV29-1	TRBJ1-4	CSASHTGRTTEKLFF
TRBV9	TRBJ1-1	CASSVVFTGAGGTEAFF
TRBV20-1	TRBJ2-3	CSASDDGSTDTQYF
TRBV6-1	TRBJ2-7	CASRRRTSGGYSYEQYF
TRBV29-1	TRBJ2-1	CSVDSGNHNEQFF
TRBV29-1	TRBJ1-2	CSAGEVDYGYTF
TRBV5-5	TRBJ1-1	CASSFGPTGADTEAFF
TRBV5-1	TRBJ1-2	CASSLAGLLNYGYTF
TRBV20-1	TRBJ1-5	CSAPHRRQGNQPQHF
TRBV12-3/TRBV12-4	TRBJ2-1	CASSPTHNEQFF
TRBV7-2	TRBJ1-3	CASSLKWAAGNTIYF
TRBV6-1	TRBJ2-7	CATKGSAHYEQYF
TRBV10-3	TRBJ2-7	CAISAVQETGYEQYF
TRBV6-1	TRBJ2-1	CASWGTGGSSYNEQFF
TRBV20-1	TRBJ1-1	CSARRNRDRGIEAFF
TRBV5-1	TRBJ2-1	CASYPLTLAGASYNEQFF
TRBV20-1	TRBJ2-2	CSARGRITGELFF
TRBV29-1	TRBJ2-7	CSVDLSGVGYEQYF
TRBV7-3	TRBJ1-1	CASSASMNTEAFF
TRBV12-3/TRBV12-4	TRBJ2-7	CASRGLGEQYF
TRBV5-4	TRBJ2-1	CASSLEQGAVEQFF